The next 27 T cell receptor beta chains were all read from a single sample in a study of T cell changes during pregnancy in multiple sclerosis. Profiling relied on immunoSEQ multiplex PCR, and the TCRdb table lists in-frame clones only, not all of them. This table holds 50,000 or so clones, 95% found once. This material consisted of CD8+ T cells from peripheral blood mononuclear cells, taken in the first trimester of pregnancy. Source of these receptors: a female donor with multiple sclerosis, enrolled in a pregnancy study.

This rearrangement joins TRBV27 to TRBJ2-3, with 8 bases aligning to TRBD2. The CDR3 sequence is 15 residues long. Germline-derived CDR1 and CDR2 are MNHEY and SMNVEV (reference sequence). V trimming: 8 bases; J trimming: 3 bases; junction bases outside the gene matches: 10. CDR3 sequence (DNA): TGTGCCAGCCGCTTCCGGGCGGGAGGAACAGATACGCAGTATTTT. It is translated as CASRFRAGGTDTQYF.

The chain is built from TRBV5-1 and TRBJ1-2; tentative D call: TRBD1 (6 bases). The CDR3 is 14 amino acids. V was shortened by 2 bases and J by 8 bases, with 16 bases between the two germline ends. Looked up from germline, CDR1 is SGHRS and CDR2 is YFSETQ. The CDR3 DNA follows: TGCGCCAGCAGCTTTAACAGGGCTAGCGGGGGCTACACCTTC. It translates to CASSFNRASGGYTF.

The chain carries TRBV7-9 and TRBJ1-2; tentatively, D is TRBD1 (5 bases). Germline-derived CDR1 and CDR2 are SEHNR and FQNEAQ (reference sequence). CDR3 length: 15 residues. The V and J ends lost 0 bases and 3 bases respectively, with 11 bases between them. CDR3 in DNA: TGTGCCAGCAGCTTAGCGCTGGGGGGGGACTATGGCTACACCTTC. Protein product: CASSLALGGDYGYTF.

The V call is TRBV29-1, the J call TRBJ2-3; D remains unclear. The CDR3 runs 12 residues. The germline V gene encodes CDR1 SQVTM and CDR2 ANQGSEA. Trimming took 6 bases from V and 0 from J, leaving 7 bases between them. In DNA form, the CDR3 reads TGCAGCGTCGTCGGGAGCACAGATACGCAGTATTTT. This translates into CSVVGSTDTQYF.

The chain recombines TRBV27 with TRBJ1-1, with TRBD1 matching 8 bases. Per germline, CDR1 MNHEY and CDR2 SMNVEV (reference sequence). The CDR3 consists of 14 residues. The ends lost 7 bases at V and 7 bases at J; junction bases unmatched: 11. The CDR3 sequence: CASTRTGFNGEAFF. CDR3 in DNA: TGTGCCAGCACCAGGACAGGGTTCAATGGTGAAGCTTTCTTT.

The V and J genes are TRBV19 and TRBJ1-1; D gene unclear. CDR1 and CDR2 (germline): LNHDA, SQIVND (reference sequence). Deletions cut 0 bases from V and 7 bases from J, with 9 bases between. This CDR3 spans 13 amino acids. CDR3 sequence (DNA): TGTGCCAGTAGTATAGAAGGGAGAGTTGAAGCTTTCTTT. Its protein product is CASSIEGRVEAFF.

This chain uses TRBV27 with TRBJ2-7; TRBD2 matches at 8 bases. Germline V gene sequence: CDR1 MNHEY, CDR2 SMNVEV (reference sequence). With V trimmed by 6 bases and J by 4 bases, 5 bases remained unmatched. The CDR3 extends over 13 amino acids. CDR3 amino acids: CASSPGTRYEQYF. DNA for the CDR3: TGTGCCAGCAGCCCCGGGACTAGATACGAGCAGTACTTC.

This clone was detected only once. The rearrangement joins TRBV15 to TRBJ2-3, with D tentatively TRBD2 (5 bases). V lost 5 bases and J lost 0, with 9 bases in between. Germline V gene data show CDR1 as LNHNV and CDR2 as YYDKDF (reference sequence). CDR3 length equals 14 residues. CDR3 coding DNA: TGTGCCACCAGCTCTAGCAGTAGCACAGATACGCAGTATTTT. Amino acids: CATSSSSSTDTQYF. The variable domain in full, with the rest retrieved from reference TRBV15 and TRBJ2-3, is DAMVIQNPRYQVTQFGKPVTLSCSQTLNHNVMYWYQQKSSQAPKLLFHYYDKDFNNEADTPDNFQSRRPNTSFCFLDIRSPGLGDTAMYLCATSSSSSTDTQYFGPGTRLTVL.

CDR3 sequence reads: CASSTSLAGAYNEQFF. The CDR3 nucleotides read TGTGCCAGCAGTACCTCCCTAGCGGGAGCTTACAATGAGCAGTTCTTC. V usage is TRBV6-4 and J usage is TRBJ2-1; the match to TRBD2 covers 10 bases. The germline gives CDR1 MRHNA, CDR2 SNTAGT. V was pared by 5 bases and J by 4 bases, with 8 bases of the junction left unmatched. The CDR3 has 16 amino acids.

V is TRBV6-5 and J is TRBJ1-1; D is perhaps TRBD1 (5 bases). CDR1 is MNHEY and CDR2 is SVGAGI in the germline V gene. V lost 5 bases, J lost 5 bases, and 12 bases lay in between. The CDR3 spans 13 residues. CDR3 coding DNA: TGTGCCAGCAGTATATACGGGGGAACTGAAGCTTTCTTT. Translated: CASSIYGGTEAFF.

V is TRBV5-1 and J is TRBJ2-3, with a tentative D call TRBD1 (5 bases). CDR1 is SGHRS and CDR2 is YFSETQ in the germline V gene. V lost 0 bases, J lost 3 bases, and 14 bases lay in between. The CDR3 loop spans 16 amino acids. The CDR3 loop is CASSLAGQGRTDTQYF. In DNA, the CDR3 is TGCGCCAGCAGCTTGGCCGGGCAGGGCCGGACAGATACGCAGTATTTT.

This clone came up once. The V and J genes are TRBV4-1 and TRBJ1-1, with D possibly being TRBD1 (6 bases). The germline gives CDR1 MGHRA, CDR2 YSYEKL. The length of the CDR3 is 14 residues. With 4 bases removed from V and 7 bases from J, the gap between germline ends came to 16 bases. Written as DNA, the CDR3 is TGCGCCAGCAGCCCAGGTGGAGGACAGCTTGAAGCTTTCTTT. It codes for CASSPGGGQLEAFF.

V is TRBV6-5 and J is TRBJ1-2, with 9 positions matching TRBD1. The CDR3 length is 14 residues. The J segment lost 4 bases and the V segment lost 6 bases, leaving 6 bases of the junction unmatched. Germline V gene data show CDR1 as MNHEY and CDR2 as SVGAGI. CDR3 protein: CASSGTGLSYGYTF. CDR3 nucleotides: TGTGCCAGCAGCGGGACAGGGCTTAGCTATGGCTACACCTTC.

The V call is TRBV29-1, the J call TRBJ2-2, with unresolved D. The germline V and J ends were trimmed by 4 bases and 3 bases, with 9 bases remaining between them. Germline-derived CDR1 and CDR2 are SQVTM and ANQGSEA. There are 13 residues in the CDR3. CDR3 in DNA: TGCAGCGTTGGAAAGTCGGACACCGGGGAGCTGTTTTTT. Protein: CSVGKSDTGELFF.

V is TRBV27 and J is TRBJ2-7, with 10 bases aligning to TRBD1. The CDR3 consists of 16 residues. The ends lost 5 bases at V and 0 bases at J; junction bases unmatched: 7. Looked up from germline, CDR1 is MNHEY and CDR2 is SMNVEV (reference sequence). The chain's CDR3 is CASSPLGTGDSYEQYF. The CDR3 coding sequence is TGTGCCAGCAGTCCTTTAGGGACAGGGGACTCCTACGAGCAGTACTTC.

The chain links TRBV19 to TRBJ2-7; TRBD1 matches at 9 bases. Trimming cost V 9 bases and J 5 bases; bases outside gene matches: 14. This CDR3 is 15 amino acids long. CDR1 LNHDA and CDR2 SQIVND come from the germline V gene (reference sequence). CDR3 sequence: CASSPLQGARDEQYF. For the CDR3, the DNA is TGTGCCAGCAGTCCCTTACAGGGGGCACGGGACGAGCAGTACTTC. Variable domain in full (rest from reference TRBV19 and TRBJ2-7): DGGITQSPKYLFRKEGQNVTLSCEQNLNHDAMYWYRQDPGQGLRLIYYSQIVNDFQKGDIAEGYSVSREKKESFPLTVTSAQKNPTAFYLCASSPLQGARDEQYFGPGTRLTVT.

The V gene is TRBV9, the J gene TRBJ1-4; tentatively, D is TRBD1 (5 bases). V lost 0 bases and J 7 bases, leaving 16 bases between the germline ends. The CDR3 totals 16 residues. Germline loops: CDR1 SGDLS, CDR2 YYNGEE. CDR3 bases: TGTGCCAGCAGCGTAGAAGGAGGGGTTGCGGGTGAAAAACTGTTTTTT. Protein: CASSVEGGVAGEKLFF.

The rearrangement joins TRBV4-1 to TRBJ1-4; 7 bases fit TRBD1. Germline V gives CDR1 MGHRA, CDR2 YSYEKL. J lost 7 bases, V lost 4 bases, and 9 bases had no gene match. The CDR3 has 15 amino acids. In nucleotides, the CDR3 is TGCGCCAGCAGCCCGCGGGAGGGGGCTTTTGAAAAACTGTTTTTT. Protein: CASSPREGAFEKLFF.

CDR3 residues: CASKFRAGGQDEQFF. The DNA of the CDR3 is TGCGCCAGCAAATTCCGAGCGGGAGGGCAGGATGAGCAGTTCTTC. V usage is TRBV5-1 and J usage is TRBJ2-1, with TRBD2 identical over 10 bases. The CDR3 is made up of 15 amino acids. Unmatched junction bases numbered 11, after V lost 6 bases and J lost 8 bases. Germline CDR1 reads SGHRS; CDR2 reads YFSETQ.

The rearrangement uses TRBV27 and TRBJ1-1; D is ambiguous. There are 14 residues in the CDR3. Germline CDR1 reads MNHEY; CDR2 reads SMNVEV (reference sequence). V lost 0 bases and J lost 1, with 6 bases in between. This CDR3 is CASSLSAGNTEAFF. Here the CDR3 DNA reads TGTGCCAGCAGTTTATCGGCGGGGAACACTGAAGCTTTCTTT.

The CDR3 sequence is CASSEDWGQFTEAFF. The DNA for the CDR3 is TGTGCCAGCAGTGAAGACTGGGGACAATTCACTGAAGCTTTCTTT. This chain joins TRBV6-1 and TRBJ1-1; D is possibly TRBD1 (6 bases). Germline assignment: CDR1 MNHNS and CDR2 SASEGT. The CDR3 runs to 15 residues. Trimming took 1 base from V and 4 from J, leaving 13 bases between them.

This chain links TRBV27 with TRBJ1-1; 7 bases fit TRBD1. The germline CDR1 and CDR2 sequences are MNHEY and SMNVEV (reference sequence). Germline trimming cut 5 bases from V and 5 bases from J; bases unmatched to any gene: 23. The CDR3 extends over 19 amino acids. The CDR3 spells CASSPNIPLGQVGGTEAFF. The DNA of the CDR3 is TGTGCCAGCAGTCCGAATATCCCCCTAGGACAGGTCGGAGGGACTGAAGCTTTCTTT.

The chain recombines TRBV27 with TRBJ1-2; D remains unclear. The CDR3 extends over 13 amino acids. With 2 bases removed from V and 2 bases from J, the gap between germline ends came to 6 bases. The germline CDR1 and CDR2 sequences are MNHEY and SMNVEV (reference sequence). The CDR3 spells CASSLATNYGYTF. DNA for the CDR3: TGTGCCAGCAGTTTAGCAACAAACTATGGCTACACCTTC.

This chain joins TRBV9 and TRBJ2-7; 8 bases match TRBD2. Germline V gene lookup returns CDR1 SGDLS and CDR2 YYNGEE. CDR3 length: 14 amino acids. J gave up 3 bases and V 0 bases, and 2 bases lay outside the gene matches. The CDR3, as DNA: TGTGCCAGCAGCGTAGGAACTAGCGGCTACGAGCAGTACTTC. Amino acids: CASSVGTSGYEQYF.

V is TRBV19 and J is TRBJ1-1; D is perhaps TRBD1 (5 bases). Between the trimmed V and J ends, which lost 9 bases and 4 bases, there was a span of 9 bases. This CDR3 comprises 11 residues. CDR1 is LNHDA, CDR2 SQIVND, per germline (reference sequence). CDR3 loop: CASRAATEAFF. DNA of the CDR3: TGTGCCAGCAGGGCAGCCACTGAAGCTTTCTTT.

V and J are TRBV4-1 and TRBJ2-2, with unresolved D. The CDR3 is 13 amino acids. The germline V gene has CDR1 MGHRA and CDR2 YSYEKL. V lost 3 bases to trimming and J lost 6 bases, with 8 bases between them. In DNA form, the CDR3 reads TGCGCCAGCAGCCAGGCCCTAGCCGGGGAGCTGTTTTTT. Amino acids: CASSQALAGELFF.

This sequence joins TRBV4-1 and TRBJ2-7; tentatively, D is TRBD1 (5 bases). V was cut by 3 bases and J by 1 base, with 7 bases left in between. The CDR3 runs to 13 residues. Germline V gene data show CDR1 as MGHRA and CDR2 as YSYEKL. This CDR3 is CASSQTDSYEQYF. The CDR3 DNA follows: TGCGCCAGCAGCCAGACAGATTCCTACGAGCAGTACTTC.